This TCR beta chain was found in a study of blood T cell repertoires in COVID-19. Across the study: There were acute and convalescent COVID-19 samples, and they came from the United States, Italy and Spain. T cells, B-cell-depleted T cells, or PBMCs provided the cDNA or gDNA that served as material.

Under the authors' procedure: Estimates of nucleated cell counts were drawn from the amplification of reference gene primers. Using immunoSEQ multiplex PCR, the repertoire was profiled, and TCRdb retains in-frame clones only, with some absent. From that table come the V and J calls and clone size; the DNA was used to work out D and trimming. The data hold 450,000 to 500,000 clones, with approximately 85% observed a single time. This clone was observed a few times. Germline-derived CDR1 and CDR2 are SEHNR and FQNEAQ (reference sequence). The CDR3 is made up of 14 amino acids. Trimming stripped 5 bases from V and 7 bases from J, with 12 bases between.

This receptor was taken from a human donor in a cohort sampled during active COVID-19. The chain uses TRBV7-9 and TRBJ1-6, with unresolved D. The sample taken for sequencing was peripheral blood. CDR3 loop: CASSGEVQNSPLHF. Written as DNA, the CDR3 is TGTGCCAGCAGCGGTGAGGTTCAGAATTCACCCCTCCACTTT.